This entry is about one T cell receptor (beta chain). What it recognizes is unknown. From the RACE reads, TCRdb called clonotypes with MiXCR, one entry per CDR3 protein. There are more than 95,000 distinct CDR3 sequences in the sample; over 10% occur only once, and approximately 1.4% lies in the top ten. The data are from a study of human T cells and chemical hapten exposure. Study-level background: For sensitization, 2% DPC was applied to an approximately 2 cm by approximately 2 cm patch of upper inner arm skin.

Time point: patch test 1, 2 weeks after DPC sensitization. Treatment noted: therapeutic diphenylcyclopropenone sensitization with weekly scalp DPC. Drawing of blood took place ahead of applying each patch test. Before extraction, the whole blood was not fractionated, and total RNA was taken from it. Broader study findings: TCRs whose frequency exceeded 1 in 1000 remained the same following DPC sensitization.

The sequence derives from a woman aged 45 to 65 with alopecia areata. Some clones in this sample may be carry-over from other donors' samples. This material consisted of whole blood, taken in connection with sensitization to the hapten diphenylcyclopropenone (DPC).

This CDR3 is CASSLGQWVTEAFF. The CDR3 DNA is TGTGCCAGCAGTTTAGGACAGTGGGTCACTGAAGCTTTCTTT. This chain connects TRBV2 to TRBJ1-1; possibly TRBD1 for D (6 bases). V was trimmed by 5 bases and J by 4 bases, leaving 14 bases between them. There are 14 residues in the CDR3. The germline gives CDR1 SNHLY, CDR2 FYNNEI.